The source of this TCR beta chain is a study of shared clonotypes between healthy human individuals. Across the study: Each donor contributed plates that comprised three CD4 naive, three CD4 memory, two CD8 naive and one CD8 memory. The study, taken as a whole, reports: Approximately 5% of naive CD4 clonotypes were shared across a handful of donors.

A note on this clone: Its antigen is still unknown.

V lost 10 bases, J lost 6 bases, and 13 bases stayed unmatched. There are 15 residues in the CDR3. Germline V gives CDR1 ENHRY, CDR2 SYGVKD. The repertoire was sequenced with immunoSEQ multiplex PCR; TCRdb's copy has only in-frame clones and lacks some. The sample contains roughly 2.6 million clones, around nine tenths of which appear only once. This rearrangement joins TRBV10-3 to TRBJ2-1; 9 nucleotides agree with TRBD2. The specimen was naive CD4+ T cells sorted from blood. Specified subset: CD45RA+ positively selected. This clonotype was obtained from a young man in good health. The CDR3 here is CATLMGLAGTNEQFF. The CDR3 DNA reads TGTGCCACCCTAATGGGGCTAGCGGGGACCAATGAGCAGTTCTTC.